These 30 T cell receptor beta chains share one sample of origin, sequenced in a study of T cells in Graves' hyperthyroidism and ophthalmopathy (dated by TCRdb to the late 2010s). The library was prepared using multiplex PCR. The instrument was an Illumina HiSeq 2000. The TCR beta CDR3 regions were amplified from RNA transcripts. For the first round of RT-PCR on the TCR CDR3, the HTBI primer set was used together with the Qiagen OneStep RT-PCR kit. The public sequencing data were trimmed at Q25 with fastp and processed into clonotypes with MiXCR by TCRdb, which kept only in-frame beta chains. CDR3 protein duplicates are merged, each entry listing the most common genes and DNA. The sample records approximately 710,000 distinct CDR3 sequences, about 18% of which are singletons. In total, the top ten clones hold roughly 15% of the sample. Sequenced material: blood. The receptors shown here come from a man aged 50 or older with Graves' hyperthyroidism.

There are many counts of this clonotype. The J gene is TRBJ2-3, the V gene TRBV20-1; the D gene is possibly TRBD2 (7 bases). Trimming took 2 bases from V and 2 from J, leaving 26 bases between them. The germline CDR1 and CDR2 sequences are DFQATT and SNEGSKA (reference sequence). The CDR3 extends over 19 amino acids. The CDR3 sequence is CSARLVPGGGPRDTDTQYF. The CDR3, as DNA: TGCAGTGCTAGACTCGTGCCGGGGGGCGGACCCCGAGACACAGATACGCAGTATTTT.

This clonotype has only a few counts. V and J are TRBV6-1 and TRBJ2-4, with TRBD1 matching over 7 bases. Germline CDR1 and CDR2: MNHNS and SASEGT. The CDR3 runs to 13 residues. Losses at the gene ends were 7 bases for V and 5 bases for J; bases not matched to a gene: 5. The CDR3 spells CASTNRGQNIQYF. In DNA, the CDR3 is TGTGCCAGCACAAACAGGGGCCAAAACATTCAGTACTTC.

In its sample, this clonotype was seen many times. This rearrangement joins TRBV20-1 to TRBJ2-7; TRBD2 agrees at 7 bases. Germline CDR1 is DFQATT and CDR2 is SNEGSKA (reference sequence). V was pared by 1 base and J by 6 bases, with 9 bases of the junction left unmatched. The CDR3 has 14 residues. CDR3 loop: CSARGGREKLEQYF. For the CDR3, the DNA is TGCAGTGCTAGAGGTGGGCGGGAGAAGCTCGAGCAGTACTTC.

The genes are TRBV4-3 and TRBJ2-1; possibly TRBD2 for D (7 bases). This CDR3 contains 15 residues. Trimming shortened V by 1 base and J by 8 bases, and 15 bases separated the two germline ends. Germline CDR1 and CDR2: LGHNA and YSLEER. DNA of the CDR3: TGCGCCAGCAGCCAAGGCGTACAGGGAGGGGATGAGCAGTTCTTC. This translates into CASSQGVQGGDEQFF.

This clonotype appeared many times. V and J are TRBV12-3 or TRBV12-4 and TRBJ2-3, with TRBD2 matching over 11 bases. The CDR3 is made up of 15 amino acids. The V segment lost 7 bases and the J segment 4 bases; nucleotides outside the gene matches: 7. The CDR3 is CASKMTSGNSDTQYF. The CDR3 DNA is TGTGCCAGCAAAATGACTAGCGGGAACTCAGATACGCAGTATTTT.

The chain carries TRBV7-2 and TRBJ2-3, with TRBD1 matching over 9 bases. Germline V CDR1 and CDR2: SGHTA, FQGNSA. The CDR3 length is 15 residues. V dropped 1 base and J dropped 4; count of bases not matched to a gene: 3. The CDR3 protein is CASSLEGQGSDTQYF. In nucleotides, the CDR3 is TGTGCCAGCAGCTTAGAGGGACAGGGATCAGATACGCAGTATTTT.

Many counts were recorded for this clonotype. The V call is TRBV27, the J call TRBJ2-1; weak D call: TRBD2 (6 bases). The V gene's germline CDR1 is MNHEY and CDR2 SMNVEV (reference sequence). Trimming shortened V by 9 bases and J by 6 bases, and 18 bases separated the two germline ends. The CDR3 is 14 residues long. Here the CDR3 DNA reads TGTGCCAGTAACCGGGACTTAGAGGCCAATGAGCAGTTCTTC. As protein: CASNRDLEANEQFF.

In the case of this clonotype: The junction departs from the called germline gene at one end, perhaps through a read error. The V gene is TRBV7-7, the J gene TRBJ2-3, with TRBD2 matching 13 bases. From germline, CDR1 is SSHAT and CDR2 FNYEAQ (reference sequence). CDR3 length: 15 amino acids. In DNA form, the CDR3 reads TGTGCTAGCAGCACGGGACTAGCGGGAACAGATACGCAGTATTTT. The encoded protein is CASSTGLAGTDTQYF.

The gene calls are TRBV18 and TRBJ1-1; the D gene is possibly TRBD1 (6 bases). This CDR3 spans 13 amino acids. The V end lost 3 bases, the J end lost 6 bases, and 11 bases lay between the germline ends. CDR1 and CDR2 (germline): KGHSH, LQKENI. In DNA form, the CDR3 reads TGTGCCAGCTCACCGCGGGACATATCTGAAGCTTTCTTT. Translated: CASSPRDISEAFF.

The sample holds a few counts of this clonotype. This CDR3 is missing its conserved last phenylalanine or tryptophan, likely due to a read error. The limits of the CDR3 on the DNA are not certain, so only TCRdb's listed CDR3 is given. The CDR3 region is CASSVERQPLGDSPRHV. The V gene is TRBV9, the J gene TRBJ1-6; TRBD1 is taken as the D call from the table, unchecked against the DNA. From its first to its last residue, the CDR3 has 17 amino acids. The germline V gene encodes CDR1 SGDLS and CDR2 YYNGEE.

This clonotype has just a few counts. The gene calls are TRBV4-1 and TRBJ1-5; a possible D gene is TRBD1 (5 bases). Looked up from germline, CDR1 is MGHRA and CDR2 is YSYEKL. The V end lost 0 bases, the J end lost 3 bases, and 12 bases lay between the germline ends. The CDR3 consists of 16 residues. CDR3 loop: CASSQDRSGLNQPQHF. In DNA, the CDR3 is TGCGCCAGCAGCCAAGATAGGTCAGGGCTCAATCAGCCCCAGCATTTT.

The V call is TRBV15, the J call TRBJ2-3; TRBD2 agrees at 9 bases. Losses at the gene ends were 0 bases for V and 3 bases for J; bases not matched to a gene: 22. This CDR3 region has 22 residues. Germline-derived CDR1 and CDR2 are LNHNV and YYDKDF (reference sequence). Here the CDR3 reads CATSRDRWTSALQRGRTDTQYF. The CDR3 coding sequence is TGTGCCACCAGCAGAGATCGCTGGACTAGCGCTCTACAAAGGGGTAGAACAGATACGCAGTATTTT.

This clonotype was observed many times. A junction boundary mismatches the germline segment, possibly from a read error. The gene calls are TRBV5-6 and TRBJ1-1, with 7 bases aligning to TRBD1. Looked up from germline, CDR1 is SGHDT and CDR2 is YYEEEE. This CDR3 is 15 amino acids long. CDR3 sequence: CASSGGQDLNTEAFF. CDR3 bases: TGTGCCAGCAGCGGAGGACAGGACTTGAACACTGAGGCTTTCTTT.

A remark on this clonotype: Possible read error: a much larger clone is one base away. V is TRBV27 and J is TRBJ1-2; 9 bases fit TRBD1. Germline CDR1 is MNHEY and CDR2 is SMNVEV (reference sequence). CDR3 length: 16 residues. CDR3 loop: CASSTKRQGGNYRYTF. The CDR3 DNA reads as TGTGCCAGCAGTACAAAGAGACAGGGGGGAAACTATCGCTACACCTTC.

At least ten counts were recorded for this clonotype. The rearrangement joins TRBV6-2 or TRBV6-3 to TRBJ2-1, with 14 bases matching TRBD2. Germline V gene sequence: CDR1 MNHEY, CDR2 SVGEGT. The V segment lost 8 bases and the J segment 7 bases; nucleotides outside the gene matches: 4. This CDR3 is built from 14 residues. CDR3 sequence: CASGLAGGQNEQFF. CDR3 bases: TGTGCCAGCGGACTAGCGGGAGGCCAAAATGAGCAGTTCTTC.

J is TRBJ2-5 and V is TRBV28; 7 nucleotides agree with TRBD1. The trim removed 5 bases at V and 0 bases at J, leaving 3 bases unmatched. This CDR3 is built from 14 residues. From germline, CDR1 is MDHEN and CDR2 SYDVKM. The CDR3, as DNA: TGTGCCAGCAGTCTGGGACAGCACCAAGAGACCCAGTACTTC. Translation: CASSLGQHQETQYF.

This chain uses TRBV19 with TRBJ2-1; 11 bases fit TRBD2. Germline CDR1 and CDR2: LNHDA and SQIVND (reference sequence). Trimming removed 1 base from V and 8 bases from J; junction bases left unmatched: 7. CDR3 length: 16 amino acids. The CDR3 spells CASSIVRVAGGDEQFF. The DNA of the CDR3 is TGTGCCAGTAGTATAGTTCGGGTAGCGGGAGGGGATGAGCAGTTCTTC. Full variable domain (missing parts from reference TRBV19 and TRBJ2-1): DGGITQSPKYLFRKEGQNVTLSCEQNLNHDAMYWYRQDPGQGLRLIYYSQIVNDFQKGDIAEGYSVSREKKESFPLTVTSAQKNPTAFYLCASSIVRVAGGDEQFFGPGTRLTVL.

This clonotype was counted ten times or more. The rearrangement uses TRBV7-2 and TRBJ2-3; D is possibly TRBD1 (6 bases). The CDR3 is made up of 15 amino acids. Germline V lookup: CDR1 SGHTA, CDR2 FQGNSA. Trimming pared 5 bases from V and 9 bases from J, leaving 21 bases between. The CDR3 DNA sequence: TGTGCCAGCAGCCGATCCCTTTTGGGGGCGTGGACGCAGTATTTT. Encoded protein: CASSRSLLGAWTQYF.

This sequence joins TRBV28 and TRBJ1-2; 7 nucleotides line up with TRBD1. The V and J ends lost 4 bases and 4 bases, in that order; junction bases with no gene match: 6. CDR3 length equals 14 residues. Germline V gene data show CDR1 as MDHEN and CDR2 as SYDVKM. DNA for the CDR3: TGTGCCAGCAGTTATGTGGGACAGAGCTATGGCTACACCTTC. It is translated as CASSYVGQSYGYTF.

This clonotype was detected a few times. The V and J genes are TRBV7-2 and TRBJ1-6; D ambiguous. The V gene lost 1 base and the J gene lost 0 bases, with 7 bases spanning the gap. The CDR3 is 16 residues long. Germline CDR1 is SGHTA and CDR2 is FQGNSA. Here the CDR3 DNA reads TGTGCCAGCAGCTTAGAAGTTAGCTCCTATAATTCACCCCTCCACTTT. Residues: CASSLEVSSYNSPLHF.

This clonotype was seen at least ten times. The chain joins TRBV2 to TRBJ1-3; D call uncertain. This CDR3 spans 13 amino acids. Per the germline V gene, CDR1 is SNHLY and CDR2 is FYNNEI. V was clipped by 5 bases and J by 9 bases, with 14 bases between them. CDR3 loop: CASSQDGRGTIYF. CDR3 DNA: TGTGCCAGCAGTCAGGACGGGCGAGGCACCATATATTTT.

V and J are TRBV20-1 and TRBJ2-3, with 11 bases fitting TRBD2. The CDR3 extends over 16 amino acids. Trimming took 6 bases from V and 0 from J; bases not matched to a gene: 8. CDR1 and CDR2 (germline): DFQATT, SNEGSKA (reference sequence). The CDR3 coding sequence is TGCAGTGCATTCGGACTAGCGGGCCTCAGCACAGATACGCAGTATTTT. It specifies CSAFGLAGLSTDTQYF.

This clonotype was observed many times. This sequence joins TRBV2 and TRBJ2-7, with 7 bases fitting TRBD2. This CDR3 is 13 amino acids long. CDR1 and CDR2 from the germline V gene are SNHLY and FYNNEI. V trimming: 6 bases; J trimming: 2 bases; junction bases outside the gene matches: 4. The CDR3: CASRASGTYEQYF. The CDR3 nucleotides are TGTGCCAGCAGGGCTAGCGGCACCTACGAGCAGTACTTC.

This clonotype was counted ten times or more. The chain recombines TRBV11-2 with TRBJ2-7, with TRBD2 matching over 8 bases. Trimming took 4 bases from V and 4 from J; bases not matched to a gene: 9. CDR1 and CDR2 (germline): SGHAT, FQNNGV. The CDR3 is 15 amino acids. The CDR3 nucleotides are TGTGCCAGCAGCTCACCGGGACTAGGACTGTACGAGCAGTACTTC. This encodes CASSSPGLGLYEQYF.

This clonotype was seen many times. This chain joins TRBV6-1 and TRBJ2-3; D is undetermined. The ends were cut back, 1 base at V and 5 bases at J, with 13 bases in the middle. Germline CDR1 is MNHNS and CDR2 is SASEGT. CDR3 length: 15 residues. CDR3 DNA sequence: TGTGCCAGCAGTGAAGTGTCGACATCCCTAGATACGCAGTATTTT. The encoded protein is CASSEVSTSLDTQYF.

This clonotype was seen only a few times. This sequence joins TRBV18 and TRBJ1-1; possibly TRBD1 for D (5 bases). CDR3 length: 16 residues. V shed 1 base and J shed 0 bases, with 12 bases lying between them. Germline assignment: CDR1 KGHSH and CDR2 LQKENI. CDR3 coding DNA: TGTGCCAGCTCACCACGGAGGGGCGCGGTGAACACTGAAGCTTTCTTT. Residues: CASSPRRGAVNTEAFF.

In its sample, this clonotype was seen a few times. The chain employs TRBV6-1 and TRBJ2-7; 10 nucleotides line up with TRBD1. The V and J ends lost 4 bases and 3 bases, in that order; junction bases with no gene match: 3. The CDR3 runs 14 residues. Germline CDR1 is MNHNS and CDR2 is SASEGT. This chain's CDR3 is CASSGQGAIYEQYF. The DNA of the CDR3 is TGTGCCAGCAGTGGACAGGGGGCCATCTACGAGCAGTACTTC.

The chain carries TRBV3-1 and TRBJ2-7; D might be TRBD1 (5 bases). CDR1 and CDR2 (germline): LGHDT, YNNKEL (reference sequence). There are 16 residues in the CDR3. V lost 1 base, J lost 0 bases, and 13 bases lay in between. CDR3 residues: CASSQVSGYHSYEQYF. In DNA form, the CDR3 reads TGTGCCAGCAGCCAAGTTTCAGGGTACCACTCCTACGAGCAGTACTTC.

This chain joins TRBV5-4 and TRBJ2-6, with 7 bases identical to TRBD1. V shed 3 bases, J shed 2 bases, and the junction held 8 bases outside the gene matches. Germline values: CDR1 SGHNT, CDR2 YYREEE (reference sequence). The CDR3 spans 17 residues. CDR3 coding DNA: TGTGCCAGCAGCTCACAGGGGCGGCGTCCTGGGGCCAACGTCCTGACTTTC. As protein: CASSSQGRRPGANVLTF.

The chain has TRBV28 and TRBJ2-7, with a possible D match to TRBD1 (6 bases). Trimming removed 2 bases at V and 4 bases at J, with 15 bases between. This CDR3 has 15 residues. Germline V gene lookup returns CDR1 MDHEN and CDR2 SYDVKM. The CDR3 bases are TGTGCCAGCAGTTTAGGCACAGGGAGTTGGTACGAGCAGTACTTC. Its protein product is CASSLGTGSWYEQYF.